This note documents a single T cell receptor (beta chain) sequence. It lacks a known antigen. Base qualities are not recorded, but no much larger clone differs from it by a single base. Collaborating institutions collected whole blood in K2EDTA tubes following their own protocols. Collaborator samples were shipped for TCRbeta analysis as frozen whole blood, isolated PBMCs, or DNA extracted from either sample type. This sample was included in a study of blood T cell repertoires in COVID-19 (dated by TCRdb to 2018 to 2021). For context, the study as a whole: Samples from collaborators originated in the United States, Italy and Spain and spanned both the acute and convalescent phases of COVID-19. The prospective study material was composed of cDNA or gDNA derived from T cells, B-cell-depleted T cells, or PBMCs. Subjects who had been exposed to COVID-19, were actively infected with it, or had recovered from it provided the deeply sampled blood TCRbeta repertoires that made up the dataset. The repertoires were released in a freely available public database intended as a resource for research on the immune response to SARS-CoV-2. Samples were obtained from the ongoing ImmuneRACE study (first 160 participants) and from about 1,300 subjects provided by 6 global collaborators. Nearly every sample came with metadata listing a de-identified subject ID, COVID-19 status, age in years and sex. Where available, HLA class I and class II types were obtained from metadata supplied by the sample provider rather than from assay-based typing. Study-level results and caveats: Clinical and demographic metadata were provided uncurated, with the amount varying by source and participant.

From cysteine to phenylalanine, the CDR3 is 17 amino acids long. Solely the CDR3 DNA is kept, with 51 bases framed from the first base. Trimming at the junction amounts to 0 bases on V and 5 bases on J, and the germline ends lie 20 bases apart. From a lookup of the germline V gene, CDR1 and CDR2 are SGHRS and YFSETQ. TCRbeta CDR3 regions were amplified from genomic DNA by means of the immunoSEQ Assay, a bias-controlled multiplex PCR. As for the original processing: Within the assay, amplification of reference gene primers was used to estimate how many nucleated cells each sample contained. To quantify the absolute abundance of each unique TCRbeta CDR3 rearrangement, sequence reads were collapsed and filtered. Productive Simpson clonality was computed per sample as the square root of Simpson's diversity index over productive rearrangements. This immuneACCESS table, as held by TCRdb, lists in-frame sequences with V and J called but not all clones. Of the missing ones, under half trace to an unresolved V gene in checked studies; the others have no known cause. D and trimming were read from the DNA, whereas the V and J calls and clone size are those reported in that table. In this sample the table shows approximately 120,000 clones, approximately 90% of which occur a single time. The ten largest make up 1.5% to 1.7% of the sample.

The sequence derives from a human donor in a cohort sampled during active COVID-19. The chain is encoded by TRBV5-1 joined to TRBJ2-5; the D gene is possibly TRBD1, with 5 bases matching. Input material: peripheral blood. CDR3 reads: CASSLVGGRVDTETQYF. The DNA sequence reads TGCGCCAGCAGCTTGGTCGGTGGTCGGGTGGACACGGAGACCCAGTACTTC. When the CDR3 is completed using the reference TRBV5-1 and TRBJ2-5 genes on either side, the full variable domain is KAGVTQTPRYLIKTRGQQVTLSCSPISGHRSVSWYQQTPGQGLQFLFEYFSETQRNKGNFPGRFSGRQFSNSRSEMNVSTLELGDSALYLCASSLVGGRVDTETQYFGPGTRLLVL.